This T cell receptor beta chain appears in the sequencing data of a study of cytomegalovirus exposure and HLA in healthy donors. The PCR had 60 Vbeta and 13 Jbeta primers. Produced via immunoSEQ multiplex PCR; TCRdb's table is partial and in-frame only. This sample carries some 110,000 clones, around 70% of them seen once, and the ten largest clones take approximately 4.4%. Germline-derived CDR1 and CDR2 are SQVTM and ANQGSEA. Trimming removed 7 bases at V and 4 bases at J, with 28 bases between. The CDR3 runs 17 residues. The sequence came from a man aged 30 to 45 in good health and CMV-seropositive. The chain uses TRBV29-1 and TRBJ2-5; D may be TRBD1 (7 bases). Sequencing was carried out using PBMCs. This CDR3 reads CSAPSGGGGSVRETQYF. CDR3 nucleotides: TGCAGCGCCCCCTCTGGAGGGGGCGGATCTGTTCGAGAGACCCAGTACTTC.